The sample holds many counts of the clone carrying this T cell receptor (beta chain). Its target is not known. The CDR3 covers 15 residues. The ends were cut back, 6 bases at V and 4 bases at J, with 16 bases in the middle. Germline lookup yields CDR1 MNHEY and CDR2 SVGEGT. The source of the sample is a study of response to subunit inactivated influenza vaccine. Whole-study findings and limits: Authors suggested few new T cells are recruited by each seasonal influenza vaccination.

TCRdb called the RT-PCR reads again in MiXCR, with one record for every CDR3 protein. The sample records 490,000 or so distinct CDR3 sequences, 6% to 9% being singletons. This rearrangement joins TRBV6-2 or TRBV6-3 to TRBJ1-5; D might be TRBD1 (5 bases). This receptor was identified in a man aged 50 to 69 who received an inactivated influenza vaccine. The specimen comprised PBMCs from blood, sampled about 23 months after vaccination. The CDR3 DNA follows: TGTGCCAGCAGAGCCCTCACAGGAAATAATCAGCCCCAGCATTTT. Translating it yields CASRALTGNNQPQHF.